This is a list of T cell receptor beta chains from one sample in a study of regulatory T cells in long-lasting Graves disease. In TCRdb, the multiplex PCR reads were re-called with MiXCR into one record per CDR3 protein. The top ten hold 17% of the sample, which has 400,000 to 500,000 distinct CDR3 sequences, 13% to 15% seen once. The data also belong to a second study, concerning T cells in Graves' hyperthyroidism and ophthalmopathy.

The sequencing here drew on peripheral blood mononuclear cells (PBMCs), taken at new diagnosis, from a patient treated with antithyroid drugs. The receptors were sampled from a woman between 50 and 59 years old with Graves disease. Both conserved end residues are part of each CDR3. The D gene is left open where the match is weak. A row's size may be missing; if present it is once, few, many or a size class.

d_gene	v_gene	j_gene	abundance	CDR3aa	CDR3nt
TRBD2	TRBV3-1	TRBJ2-2	few	CASSRGLAAGELFF	TGTGCCAGCAGCCGGGGACTAGCGGCCGGGGAGCTGTTTTTT
TRBD2	TRBV11-2	TRBJ2-3	many	CASSLGLAGNTDTQYF	TGTGCCAGCAGTCTAGGGCTAGCGGGAAACACAGATACGCAGTATTTT
TRBD2	TRBV6-2/TRBV6-3	TRBJ2-1	-	CASSYLAGGPSYNEQFF	TGTGCCAGCAGTTACCTAGCGGGAGGGCCTAGCTACAATGAGCAGTTCTTC
-	TRBV5-6	TRBJ2-3	many	CASSLQGGRPDTQYF	TGTGCCAGCAGCTTGCAGGGGGGCAGACCAGATACGCAGTATTTT
TRBD1	TRBV10-3	TRBJ2-2	few	CAISDLGQGNTGELFF	TGTGCCATCAGTGACCTTGGACAGGGTAACACCGGGGAGCTGTTTTTT
-	TRBV6-1	TRBJ1-2	-	CAGSSNYGYTF	TGTGCCGGCAGCAGTAACTATGGCTACACCTTC
-	TRBV7-8	TRBJ2-7	many	CASSIEGSSYEQYF	TGTGCCAGCAGTATTGAGGGGAGCTCCTACGAGCAGTACTTC
-	TRBV18	TRBJ1-5	-	CASSPESGQHQPQHF	TGTGCCAGCTCACCTGAGTCGGGACAACATCAGCCCCAGCATTTT
TRBD1	TRBV3-1	TRBJ2-2	many	CASSQARGQTGELFF	TGTGCCAGCAGCCAAGCCAGGGGGCAGACCGGGGAGCTGTTTTTT
TRBD1	TRBV15	TRBJ2-1	-	CATSGRDRVDEQFF	TGTGCCACCAGCGGCCGGGACAGGGTTGATGAGCAGTTCTTC
-	TRBV7-8	TRBJ1-6	-	CASKPWGSYNSPLHF	TGTGCCAGCAAACCCTGGGGTTCCTATAATTCACCCCTCCACTTT
-	TRBV18	TRBJ2-1	once	CASSPVRYNEQFF	TGTGCCAGCTCCCCCGTCAGGTACAATGAGCAGTTCTTC
-	TRBV4-2	TRBJ2-1	-	CASSHRTDESNEQFF	TGTGCCAGCAGCCATAGGACTGACGAATCCAATGAGCAGTTCTTC
-	TRBV7-8	TRBJ2-2	-	CASSFHDRAGELFF	TGTGCCAGCAGCTTTCATGATAGGGCCGGGGAGCTGTTTTTT